This TCR beta chain was retrieved from a study of technical replicates of blood from a handful of donors. From germline, CDR1 is SNHLY and CDR2 FYNNEI. This CDR3 contains 13 residues. Trimming shortened V by 6 bases and J by 1 base, and 9 bases separated the two germline ends. The protocol was immunoSEQ multiplex PCR, while the TCRdb copy is restricted to in-frame clones and leaves out a portion. The sample contains about 75,000 clones, about 97% of which appear only once. Input material: T cells isolated from PBMCs. The clonotype originates from a human donor in good health. The gene calls are TRBV2 and TRBJ1-1; perhaps TRBD1 as D (6 bases). The CDR3 DNA follows: TGTGCCAGCAGAGGACAGCCGAACACTGAAGCTTTCTTT. Protein product: CASRGQPNTEAFF.